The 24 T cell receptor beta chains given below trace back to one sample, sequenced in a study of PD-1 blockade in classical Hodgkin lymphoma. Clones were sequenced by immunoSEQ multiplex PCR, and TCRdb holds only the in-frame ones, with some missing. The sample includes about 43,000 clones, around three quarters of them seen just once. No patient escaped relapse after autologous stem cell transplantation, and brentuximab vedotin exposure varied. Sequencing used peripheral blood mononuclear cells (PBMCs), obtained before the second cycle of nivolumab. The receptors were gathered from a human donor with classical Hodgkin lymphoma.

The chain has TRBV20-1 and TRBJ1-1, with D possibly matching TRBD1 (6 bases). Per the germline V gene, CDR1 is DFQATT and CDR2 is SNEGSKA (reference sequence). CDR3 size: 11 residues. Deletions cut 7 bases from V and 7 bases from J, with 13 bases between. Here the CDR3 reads CSVTSGVEAFF. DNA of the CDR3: TGCAGTGTCACTTCAGGGGTTGAAGCTTTCTTT.

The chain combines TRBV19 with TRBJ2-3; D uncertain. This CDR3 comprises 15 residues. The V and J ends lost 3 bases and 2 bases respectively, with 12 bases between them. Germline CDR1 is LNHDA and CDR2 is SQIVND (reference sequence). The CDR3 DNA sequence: TGTGCCAGTAGTATTGGGATAGGGTTCACAGATACGCAGTATTTT. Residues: CASSIGIGFTDTQYF.

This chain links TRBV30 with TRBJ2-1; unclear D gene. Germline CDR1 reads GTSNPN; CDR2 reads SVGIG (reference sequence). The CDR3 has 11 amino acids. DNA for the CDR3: TGTGCATCTAAGGACTACAATGAGCAGTTCTTC. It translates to CASKDYNEQFF.

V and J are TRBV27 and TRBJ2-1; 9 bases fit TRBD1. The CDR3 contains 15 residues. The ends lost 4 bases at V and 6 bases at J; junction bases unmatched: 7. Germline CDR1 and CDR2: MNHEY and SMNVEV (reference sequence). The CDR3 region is CASSSDRGISNEQFF. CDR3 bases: TGTGCCAGCAGTTCGGACAGGGGCATCTCCAATGAGCAGTTCTTC.

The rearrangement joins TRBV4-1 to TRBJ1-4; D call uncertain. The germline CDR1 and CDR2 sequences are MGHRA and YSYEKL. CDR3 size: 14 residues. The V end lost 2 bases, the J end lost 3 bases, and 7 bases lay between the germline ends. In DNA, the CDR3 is TGCGCCAGCAGCCAAATTACGGCTAATGAAAAACTGTTTTTT. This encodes CASSQITANEKLFF.

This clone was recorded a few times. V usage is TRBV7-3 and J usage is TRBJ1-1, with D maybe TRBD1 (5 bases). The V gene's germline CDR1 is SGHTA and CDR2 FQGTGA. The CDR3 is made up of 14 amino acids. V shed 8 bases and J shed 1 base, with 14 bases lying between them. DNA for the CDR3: TGTGCCAGCGCTCCGGGACCGCCGAACACTGAAGCTTTCTTT. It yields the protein CASAPGPPNTEAFF.

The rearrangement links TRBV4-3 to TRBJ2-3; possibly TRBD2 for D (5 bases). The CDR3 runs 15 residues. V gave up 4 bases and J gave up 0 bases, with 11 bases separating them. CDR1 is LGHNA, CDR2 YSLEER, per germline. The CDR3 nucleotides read TGCGCCAGCAGCCTAATCCGGGGAAGCACAGATACGCAGTATTTT. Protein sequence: CASSLIRGSTDTQYF.

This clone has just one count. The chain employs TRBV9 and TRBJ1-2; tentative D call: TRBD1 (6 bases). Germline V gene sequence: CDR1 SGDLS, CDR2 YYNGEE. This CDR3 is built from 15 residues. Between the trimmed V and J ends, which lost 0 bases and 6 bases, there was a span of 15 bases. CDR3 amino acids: CASSVVPGGRDGYTF. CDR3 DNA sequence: TGTGCCAGCAGCGTAGTACCCGGGGGGCGAGATGGCTACACCTTC.

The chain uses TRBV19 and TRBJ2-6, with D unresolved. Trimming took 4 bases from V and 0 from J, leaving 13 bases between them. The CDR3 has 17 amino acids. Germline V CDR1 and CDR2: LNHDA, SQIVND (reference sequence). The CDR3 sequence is CASSNSPTRSGANVLTF. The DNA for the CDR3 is TGTGCCAGTAGTAACAGCCCCACACGCTCTGGGGCCAACGTCCTGACTTTC. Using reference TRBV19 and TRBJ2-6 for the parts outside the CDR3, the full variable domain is DGGITQSPKYLFRKEGQNVTLSCEQNLNHDAMYWYRQDPGQGLRLIYYSQIVNDFQKGDIAEGYSVSREKKESFPLTVTSAQKNPTAFYLCASSNSPTRSGANVLTFGAGSRLTVL.

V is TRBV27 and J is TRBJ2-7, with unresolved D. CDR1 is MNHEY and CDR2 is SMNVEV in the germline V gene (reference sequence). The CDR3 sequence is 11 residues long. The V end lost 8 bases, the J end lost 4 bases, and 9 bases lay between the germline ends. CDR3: CASGSFYEQYF. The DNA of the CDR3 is TGTGCCAGCGGGTCTTTTTACGAGCAGTACTTC.

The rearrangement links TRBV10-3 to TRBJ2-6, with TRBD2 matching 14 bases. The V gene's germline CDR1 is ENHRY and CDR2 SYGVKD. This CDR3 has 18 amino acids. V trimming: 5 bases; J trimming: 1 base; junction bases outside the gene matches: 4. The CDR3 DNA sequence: TGTGCCATCAGTTCCGGACTAGCGGGAGGTTCTGGGGCCAACGTCCTGACTTTC. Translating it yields CAISSGLAGGSGANVLTF.

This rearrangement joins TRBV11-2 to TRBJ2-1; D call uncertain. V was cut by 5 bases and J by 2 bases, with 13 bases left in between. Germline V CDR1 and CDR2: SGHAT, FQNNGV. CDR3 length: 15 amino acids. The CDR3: CASSQEPGPYNEQFF. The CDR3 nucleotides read TGTGCCAGCAGCCAGGAACCCGGGCCCTACAATGAGCAGTTCTTC. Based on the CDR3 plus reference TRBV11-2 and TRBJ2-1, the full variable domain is EAGVAQSPRYKIIEKRQSVAFWCNPISGHATLYWYQQILGQGPKLLIQFQNNGVVDDSQLPKDRFSAERLKGVDSTLKIQPAKLEDSAVYLCASSQEPGPYNEQFFGPGTRLTVL.

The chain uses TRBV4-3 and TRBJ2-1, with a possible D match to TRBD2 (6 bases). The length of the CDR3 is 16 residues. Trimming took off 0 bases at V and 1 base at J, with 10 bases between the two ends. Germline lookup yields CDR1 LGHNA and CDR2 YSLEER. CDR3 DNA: TGCGCCAGCAGCCAAGATGTCGGGACTTCCTACAATGAGCAGTTCTTC. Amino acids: CASSQDVGTSYNEQFF.

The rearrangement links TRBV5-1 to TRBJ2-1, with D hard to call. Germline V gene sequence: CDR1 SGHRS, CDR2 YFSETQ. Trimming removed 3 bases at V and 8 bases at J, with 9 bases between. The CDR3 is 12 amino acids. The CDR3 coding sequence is TGCGCCAGCAGCTCATCTCTGGATGAGCAGTTCTTC. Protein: CASSSSLDEQFF.

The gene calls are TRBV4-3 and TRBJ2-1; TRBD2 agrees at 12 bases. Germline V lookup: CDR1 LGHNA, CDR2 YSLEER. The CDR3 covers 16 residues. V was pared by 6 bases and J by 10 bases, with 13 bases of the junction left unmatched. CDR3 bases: TGCGCCAGCAGTCGCACCGCTAGCGGGGGGGAAAGGGAGCAGTTCTTC. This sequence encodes CASSRTASGGEREQFF.

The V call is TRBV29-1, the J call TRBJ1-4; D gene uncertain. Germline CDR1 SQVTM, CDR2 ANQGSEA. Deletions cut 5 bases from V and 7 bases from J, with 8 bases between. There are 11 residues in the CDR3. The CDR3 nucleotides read TGCAGCGTTCAAAGGGCTGAAAAACTGTTTTTT. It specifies CSVQRAEKLFF.

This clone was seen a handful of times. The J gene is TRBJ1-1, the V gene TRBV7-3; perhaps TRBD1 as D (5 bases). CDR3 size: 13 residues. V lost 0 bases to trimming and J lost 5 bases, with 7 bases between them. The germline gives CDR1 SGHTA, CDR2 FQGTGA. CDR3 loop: CASSLTGGTEAFF. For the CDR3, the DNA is TGTGCCAGCAGCTTAACCGGGGGAACTGAAGCTTTCTTT.

CDR3 nucleotides: TGTGCCAGCAGGACTTGGGGAGGAGACTACGAGCAGTACTTC. It is translated as CASRTWGGDYEQYF. The rearrangement joins TRBV7-2 to TRBJ2-7, with a tentative D call TRBD2 (6 bases). V was pared by 6 bases and J by 3 bases, with 15 bases between. From germline, CDR1 is SGHTA and CDR2 FQGNSA. The CDR3 length is 14 residues.

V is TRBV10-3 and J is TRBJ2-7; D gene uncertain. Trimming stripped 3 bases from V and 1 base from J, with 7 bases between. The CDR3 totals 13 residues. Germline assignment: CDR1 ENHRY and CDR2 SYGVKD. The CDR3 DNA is TGTGCCATCAGTGAAGGTCCTTCCTACGAGCAGTACTTC. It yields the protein CAISEGPSYEQYF.

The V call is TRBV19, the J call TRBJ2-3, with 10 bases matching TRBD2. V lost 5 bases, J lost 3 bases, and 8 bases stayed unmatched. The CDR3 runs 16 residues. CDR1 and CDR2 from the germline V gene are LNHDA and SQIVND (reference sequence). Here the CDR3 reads CASSHLGLAMTDTQYF. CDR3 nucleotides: TGTGCCAGTAGTCATTTGGGACTAGCGATGACAGATACGCAGTATTTT.

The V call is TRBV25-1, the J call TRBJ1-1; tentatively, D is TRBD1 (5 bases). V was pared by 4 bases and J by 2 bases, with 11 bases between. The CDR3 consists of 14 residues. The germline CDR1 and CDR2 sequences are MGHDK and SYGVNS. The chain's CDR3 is CASSGDSGNTEAFF. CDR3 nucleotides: TGTGCCAGCAGTGGAGACAGCGGAAACACTGAAGCTTTCTTT.

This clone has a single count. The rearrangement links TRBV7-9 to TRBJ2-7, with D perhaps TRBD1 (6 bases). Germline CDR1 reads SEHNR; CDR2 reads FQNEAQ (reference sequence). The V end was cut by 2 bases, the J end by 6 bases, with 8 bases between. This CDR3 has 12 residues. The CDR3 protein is CASSLIRGEQYF. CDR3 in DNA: TGTGCCAGCAGCTTAATCAGGGGCGAGCAGTACTTC.

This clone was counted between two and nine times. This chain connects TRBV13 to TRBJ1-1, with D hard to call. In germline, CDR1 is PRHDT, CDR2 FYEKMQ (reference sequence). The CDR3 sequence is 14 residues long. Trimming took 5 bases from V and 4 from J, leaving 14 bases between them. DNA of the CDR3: TGTGCCAGCAGCCCGAGAGTTAGCGGCACTGAAGCTTTCTTT. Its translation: CASSPRVSGTEAFF.

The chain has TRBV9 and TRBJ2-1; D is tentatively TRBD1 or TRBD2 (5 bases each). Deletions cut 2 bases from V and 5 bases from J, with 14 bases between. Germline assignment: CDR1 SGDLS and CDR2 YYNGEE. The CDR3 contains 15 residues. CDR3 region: CASSVQGTADNEQFF. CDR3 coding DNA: TGTGCCAGCAGCGTGCAAGGGACCGCGGACAATGAGCAGTTCTTC.